This T cell receptor (beta chain) was captured by sequencing in a study of shared T cell receptors in the human thymus. The method was immunoSEQ multiplex PCR; TCRdb's version includes in-frame clones alone and lacks a portion of them. This table holds roughly 660,000 clones, 88% found once. V trimming: 5 bases; J trimming: 5 bases; junction bases outside the gene matches: 9. Per germline, CDR1 MNHEY and CDR2 SMNVEV (reference sequence). The CDR3 is 17 amino acids. These data are also associated with another study on human thymus T cells. This second study says: Resections from corrective heart surgery provided thymus tissue. Related work found strong thymic repertoire overlap between unrelated individuals.

Sequences were obtained from thymocytes. This sequence was found in a boy under three years old with a congenital heart defect. V gene TRBV27 combines with J gene TRBJ2-5; 15 positions agree with TRBD2. DNA for the CDR3: TGTGCCAGCAGTCCAGGACTAGCGGGAGGGCCTATCGAGACCCAGTACTTC. This translates into CASSPGLAGGPIETQYF.